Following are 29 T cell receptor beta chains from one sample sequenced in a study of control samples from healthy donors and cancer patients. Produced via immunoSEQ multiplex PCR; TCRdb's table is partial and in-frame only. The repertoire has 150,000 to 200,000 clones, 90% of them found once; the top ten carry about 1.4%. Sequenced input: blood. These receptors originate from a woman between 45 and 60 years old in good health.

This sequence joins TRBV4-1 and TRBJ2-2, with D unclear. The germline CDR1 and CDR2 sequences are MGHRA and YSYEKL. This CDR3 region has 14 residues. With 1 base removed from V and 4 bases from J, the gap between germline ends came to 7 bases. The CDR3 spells CASSQAVSTGELFF. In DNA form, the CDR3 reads TGCGCCAGCAGCCAAGCGGTCAGCACCGGGGAGCTGTTTTTT.

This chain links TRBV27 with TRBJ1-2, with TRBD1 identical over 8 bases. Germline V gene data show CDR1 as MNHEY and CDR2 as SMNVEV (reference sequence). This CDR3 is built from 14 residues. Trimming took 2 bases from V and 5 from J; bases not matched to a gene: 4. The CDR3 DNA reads TGTGCCAGCAGTTTACAGGGGGCTGGGTATGGCTACACCTTC. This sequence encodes CASSLQGAGYGYTF.

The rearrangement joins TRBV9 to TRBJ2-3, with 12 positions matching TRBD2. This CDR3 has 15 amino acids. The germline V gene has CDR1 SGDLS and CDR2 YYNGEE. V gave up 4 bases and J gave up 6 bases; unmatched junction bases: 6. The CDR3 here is CASSLTSGSGDTQYF. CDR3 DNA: TGTGCCAGCAGCTTGACTAGCGGGAGCGGGGATACGCAGTATTTT.

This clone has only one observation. The CDR3 loop reads CASSYSWGSPLHF. For the CDR3, the DNA is TGTGCCAGCAGTTACTCTTGGGGATCACCCCTCCACTTT. The rearrangement joins TRBV6-6 to TRBJ1-6; no reliable D call. V lost 0 bases and J 10 bases, leaving 7 bases between the germline ends. This CDR3 has 13 residues. Germline V gene sequence: CDR1 MNHNY, CDR2 SVGAGI (reference sequence).

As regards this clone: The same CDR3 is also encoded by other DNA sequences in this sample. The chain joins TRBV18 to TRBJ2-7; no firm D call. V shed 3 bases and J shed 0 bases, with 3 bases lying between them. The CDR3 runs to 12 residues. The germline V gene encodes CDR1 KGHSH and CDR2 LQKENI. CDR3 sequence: CASSPSSYEQYF. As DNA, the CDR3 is TGTGCCAGCTCACCCAGCTCCTACGAGCAGTACTTC.

The CDR3 reads CASSQEGASGPKNIQYF. The CDR3 DNA follows: TGTGCCAGCAGCCAAGAAGGGGCTAGCGGTCCCAAAAACATTCAGTACTTC. The chain joins TRBV3-1 (or the pseudogene TRBV3-2) to TRBJ2-4; TRBD2 matches at 7 bases. V lost 0 bases to trimming and J lost 2 bases; unmatched junction nucleotides: 7. Germline loops: CDR1 LGHDT, CDR2 YNNKEL (reference sequence). The CDR3 is made up of 17 amino acids.

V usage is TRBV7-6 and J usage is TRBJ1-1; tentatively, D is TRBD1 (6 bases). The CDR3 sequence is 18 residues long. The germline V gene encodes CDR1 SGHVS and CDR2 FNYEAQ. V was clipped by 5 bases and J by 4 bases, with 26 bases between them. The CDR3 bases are TGTGCCAGCAGCCGTTTATCGAGGGTGGGGGGCGCGGGCACTGAAGCTTTCTTT. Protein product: CASSRLSRVGGAGTEAFF.

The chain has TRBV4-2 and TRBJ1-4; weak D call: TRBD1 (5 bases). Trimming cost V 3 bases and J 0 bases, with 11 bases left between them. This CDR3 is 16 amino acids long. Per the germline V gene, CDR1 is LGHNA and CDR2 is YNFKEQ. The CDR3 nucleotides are TGTGCCAGCAGCCAGGGGACTGCGGCAACTAATGAAAAACTGTTTTTT. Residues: CASSQGTAATNEKLFF.

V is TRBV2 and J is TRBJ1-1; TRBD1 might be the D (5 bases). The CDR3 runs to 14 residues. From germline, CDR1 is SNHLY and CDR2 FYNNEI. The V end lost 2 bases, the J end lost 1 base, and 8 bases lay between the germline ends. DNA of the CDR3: TGTGCCAGCAGTGAATGGAGGGGGAACACTGAAGCTTTCTTT. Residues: CASSEWRGNTEAFF.

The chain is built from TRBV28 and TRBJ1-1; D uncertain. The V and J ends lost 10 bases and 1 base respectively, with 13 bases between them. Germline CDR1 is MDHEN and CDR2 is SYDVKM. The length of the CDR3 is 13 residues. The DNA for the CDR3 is TGTGCCACTGGGCCCTTCGCGAACACTGAAGCTTTCTTT. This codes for CATGPFANTEAFF.

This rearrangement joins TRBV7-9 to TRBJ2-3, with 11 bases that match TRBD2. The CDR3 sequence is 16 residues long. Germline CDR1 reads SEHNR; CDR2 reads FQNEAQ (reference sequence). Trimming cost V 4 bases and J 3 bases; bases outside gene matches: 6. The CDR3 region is CASSSLTSGVTDTQYF. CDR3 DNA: TGTGCCAGCAGCTCCCTGACTAGCGGGGTTACAGATACGCAGTATTTT.

CDR3 sequence (DNA): TGTGCCAGCACCACAGGGTCCTACGAGCAGTACTTC. Translated, it gives CASTTGSYEQYF. This chain connects TRBV6-5 to TRBJ2-7, with D possibly being TRBD1 (6 bases). V lost 7 bases to trimming and J lost 1 base, with 8 bases between them. This CDR3 contains 12 residues. From germline, CDR1 is MNHEY and CDR2 SVGAGI.

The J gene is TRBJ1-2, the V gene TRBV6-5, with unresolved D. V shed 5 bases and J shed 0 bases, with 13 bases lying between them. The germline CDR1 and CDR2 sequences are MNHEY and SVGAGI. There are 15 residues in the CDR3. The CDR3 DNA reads TGTGCCAGCAGTCCAACGGCCCAAGCTAACTATGGCTACACCTTC. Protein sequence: CASSPTAQANYGYTF.

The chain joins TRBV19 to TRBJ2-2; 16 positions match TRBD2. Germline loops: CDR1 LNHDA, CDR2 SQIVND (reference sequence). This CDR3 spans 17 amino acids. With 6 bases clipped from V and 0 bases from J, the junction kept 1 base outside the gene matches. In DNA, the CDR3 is TGTGCCAGTAGCGGGACTAGCGGGAGGGCGAACACCGGGGAGCTGTTTTTT. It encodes CASSGTSGRANTGELFF.

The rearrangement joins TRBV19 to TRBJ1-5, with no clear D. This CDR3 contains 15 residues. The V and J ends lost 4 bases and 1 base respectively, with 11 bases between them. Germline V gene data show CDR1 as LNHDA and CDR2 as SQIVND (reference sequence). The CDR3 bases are TGTGCCAGTAGTACCACGGGCACCAGCAATCAGCCCCAGCATTTT. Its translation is CASSTTGTSNQPQHF.

CDR3 region: CASSLSQAYEQYF. DNA for the CDR3: TGCGCCAGCAGCTTATCGCAGGCGTACGAGCAGTACTTC. The V call is TRBV5-1, the J call TRBJ2-7; D gene unclear. Looked up from germline, CDR1 is SGHRS and CDR2 is YFSETQ. The CDR3 covers 13 residues. V was pared by 2 bases and J by 4 bases, with 10 bases between.

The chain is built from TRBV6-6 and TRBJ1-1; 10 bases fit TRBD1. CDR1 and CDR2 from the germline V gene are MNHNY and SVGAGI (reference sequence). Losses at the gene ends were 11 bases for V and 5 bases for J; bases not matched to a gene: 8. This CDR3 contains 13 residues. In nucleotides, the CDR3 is TGTGCCTGCCGACAGGGGGCTAATACTGAAGCTTTCTTT. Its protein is CACRQGANTEAFF.

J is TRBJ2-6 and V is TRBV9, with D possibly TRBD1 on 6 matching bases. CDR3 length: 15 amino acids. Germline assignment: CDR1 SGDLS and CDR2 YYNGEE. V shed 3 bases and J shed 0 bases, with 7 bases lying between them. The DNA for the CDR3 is TGTGCCAGCAGCGAGACAGGCTCTGGGGCCAACGTCCTGACTTTC. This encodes CASSETGSGANVLTF.

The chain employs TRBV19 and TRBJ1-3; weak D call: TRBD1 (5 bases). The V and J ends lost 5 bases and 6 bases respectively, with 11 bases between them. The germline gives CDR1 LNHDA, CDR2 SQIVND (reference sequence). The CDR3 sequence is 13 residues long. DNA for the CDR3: TGTGCCAGTAGTGGGGGGAATGAAAACACCATATATTTT. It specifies CASSGGNENTIYF.

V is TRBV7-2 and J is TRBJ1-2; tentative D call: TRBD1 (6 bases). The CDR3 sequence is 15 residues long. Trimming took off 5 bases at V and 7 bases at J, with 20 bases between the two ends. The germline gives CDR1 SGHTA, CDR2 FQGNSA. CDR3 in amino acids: CASSPSRRTGSGYTF. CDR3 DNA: TGTGCCAGCAGCCCTTCCCGCCGAACAGGGAGTGGCTACACCTTC.

The CDR3 loop is CASSYGREAFF. The CDR3, as DNA: TGTGCCAGCAGTTACGGCCGTGAAGCTTTCTTT. The rearrangement uses TRBV2 and TRBJ1-1; D gene uncertain. The ends were cut back, 5 bases at V and 7 bases at J, with 8 bases in the middle. The CDR3 is made up of 11 amino acids. Germline CDR1 reads SNHLY; CDR2 reads FYNNEI. The variable domain in full, completed from reference TRBV2 and TRBJ1-1, reads EPEVTQTPSHQVTQMGQEVILRCVPISNHLYFYWYRQILGQKVEFLVSFYNNEISEKSEIFDDQFSVERPDGSNFTLKIRSTKLEDSAMYFCASSYGREAFFGQGTRLTVV.

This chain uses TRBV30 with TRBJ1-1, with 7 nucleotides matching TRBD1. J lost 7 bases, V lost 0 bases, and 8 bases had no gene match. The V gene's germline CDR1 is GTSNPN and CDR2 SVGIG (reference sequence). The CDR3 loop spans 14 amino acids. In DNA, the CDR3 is TGTGCCTGGAGTGTACCGCCGACAGGGAATGAAGCTTTCTTT. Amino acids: CAWSVPPTGNEAFF.

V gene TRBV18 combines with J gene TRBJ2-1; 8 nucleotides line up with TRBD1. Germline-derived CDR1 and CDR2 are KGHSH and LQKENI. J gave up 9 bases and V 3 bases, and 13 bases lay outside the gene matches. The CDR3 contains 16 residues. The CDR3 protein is CASSPPGAGGQGEQFF. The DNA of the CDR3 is TGTGCCAGCTCACCTCCCGGGGCAGGGGGCCAGGGTGAGCAGTTCTTC.

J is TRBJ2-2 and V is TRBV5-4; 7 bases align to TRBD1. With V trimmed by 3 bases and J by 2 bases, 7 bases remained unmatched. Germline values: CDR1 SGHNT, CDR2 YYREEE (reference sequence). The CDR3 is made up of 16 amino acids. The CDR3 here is CASSSRDRANTGELFF. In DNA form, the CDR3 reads TGTGCCAGCAGCTCCCGGGACAGAGCAAACACCGGGGAGCTGTTTTTT.

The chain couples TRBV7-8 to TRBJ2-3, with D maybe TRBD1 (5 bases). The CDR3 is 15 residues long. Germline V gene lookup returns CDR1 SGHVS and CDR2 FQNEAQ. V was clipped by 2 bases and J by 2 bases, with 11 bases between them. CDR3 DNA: TGTGCCAGCAGCTTACTTGGGGCCCTCACAGATACGCAGTATTTT. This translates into CASSLLGALTDTQYF.

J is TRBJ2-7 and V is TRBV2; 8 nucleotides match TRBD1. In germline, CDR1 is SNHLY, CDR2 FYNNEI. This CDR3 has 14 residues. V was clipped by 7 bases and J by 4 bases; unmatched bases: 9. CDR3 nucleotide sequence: TGTGCCAGCAACGGACAGGGTGGCCGGTACGAGCAGTACTTC. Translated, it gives CASNGQGGRYEQYF.

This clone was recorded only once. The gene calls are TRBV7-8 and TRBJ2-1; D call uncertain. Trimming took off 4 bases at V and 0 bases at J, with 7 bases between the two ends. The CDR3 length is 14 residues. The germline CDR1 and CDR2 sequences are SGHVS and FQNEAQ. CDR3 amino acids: CASSSSSSYNEQFF. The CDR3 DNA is TGTGCCAGCAGCTCCTCGTCCTCCTACAATGAGCAGTTCTTC.

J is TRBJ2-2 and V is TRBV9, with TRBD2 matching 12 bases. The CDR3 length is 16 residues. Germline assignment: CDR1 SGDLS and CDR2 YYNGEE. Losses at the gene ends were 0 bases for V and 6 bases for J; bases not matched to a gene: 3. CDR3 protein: CASSVASGRVAGELFF. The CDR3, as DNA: TGTGCCAGCAGCGTAGCTAGCGGGAGGGTGGCCGGGGAGCTGTTTTTT.

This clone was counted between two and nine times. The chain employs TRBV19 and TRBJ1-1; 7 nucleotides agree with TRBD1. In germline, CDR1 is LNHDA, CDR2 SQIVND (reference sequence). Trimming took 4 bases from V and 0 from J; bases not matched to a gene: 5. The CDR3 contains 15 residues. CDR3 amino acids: CASSTRQGLNTEAFF. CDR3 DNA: TGTGCCAGTAGTACCCGACAGGGCCTGAACACTGAAGCTTTCTTT. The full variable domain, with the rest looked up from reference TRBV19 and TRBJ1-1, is DGGITQSPKYLFRKEGQNVTLSCEQNLNHDAMYWYRQDPGQGLRLIYYSQIVNDFQKGDIAEGYSVSREKKESFPLTVTSAQKNPTAFYLCASSTRQGLNTEAFFGQGTRLTVV.